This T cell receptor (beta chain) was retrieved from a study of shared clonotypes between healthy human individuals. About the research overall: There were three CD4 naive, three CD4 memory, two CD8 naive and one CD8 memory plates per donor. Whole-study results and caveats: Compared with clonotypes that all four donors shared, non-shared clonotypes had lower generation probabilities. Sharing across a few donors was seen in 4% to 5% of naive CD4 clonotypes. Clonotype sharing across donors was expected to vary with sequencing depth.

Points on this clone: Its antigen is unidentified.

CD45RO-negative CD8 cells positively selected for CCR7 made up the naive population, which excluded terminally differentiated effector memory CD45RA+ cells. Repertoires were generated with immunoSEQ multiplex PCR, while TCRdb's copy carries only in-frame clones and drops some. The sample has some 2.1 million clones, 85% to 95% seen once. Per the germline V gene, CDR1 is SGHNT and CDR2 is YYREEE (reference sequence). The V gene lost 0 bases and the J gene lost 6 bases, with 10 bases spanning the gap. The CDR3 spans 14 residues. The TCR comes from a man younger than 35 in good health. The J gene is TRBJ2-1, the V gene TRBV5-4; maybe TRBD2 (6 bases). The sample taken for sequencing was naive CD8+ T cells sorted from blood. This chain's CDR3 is CASSLVGGTNEQFF. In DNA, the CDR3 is TGTGCCAGCAGCTTGGTGGGCGGGACCAATGAGCAGTTCTTC.